The entry that follows covers one T cell receptor (beta chain) sequence. Its matching antigen is unknown. The data originate from a study of monozygotic twins with inflammatory bowel disease. Study outcomes and limitations: Reduced clonotype sharing with other individuals was observed in IBD patients relative to healthy twins, especially with disease activity.

No DNA is given; TCRdb re-called the 5' RACE reads and lists each CDR3 protein once. The sample holds about 330,000 distinct CDR3 sequences. Per donor, less than 3 ml of blood was collected and frozen. This TCR derives from a human donor with ulcerative colitis or Crohn's disease, or a healthy co-twin of an affected twin (not recorded which). Sample: blood.

CDR3 in amino acids: CAWSVLEQDVGEQYF. The chain employs TRBV30 and TRBJ2-7. Germline V gives CDR1 GTSNPN, CDR2 SVGIG (reference sequence). This CDR3 has 15 residues.